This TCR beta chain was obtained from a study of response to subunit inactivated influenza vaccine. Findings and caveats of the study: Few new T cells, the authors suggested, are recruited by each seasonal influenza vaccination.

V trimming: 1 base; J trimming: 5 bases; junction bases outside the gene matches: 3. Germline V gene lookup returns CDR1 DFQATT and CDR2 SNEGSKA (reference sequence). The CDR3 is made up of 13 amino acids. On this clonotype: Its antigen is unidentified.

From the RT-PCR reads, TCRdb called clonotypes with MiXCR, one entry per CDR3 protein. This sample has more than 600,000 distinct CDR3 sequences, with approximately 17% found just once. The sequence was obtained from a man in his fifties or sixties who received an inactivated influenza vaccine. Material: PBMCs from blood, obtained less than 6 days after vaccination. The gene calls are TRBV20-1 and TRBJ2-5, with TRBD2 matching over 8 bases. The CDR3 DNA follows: TGCAGTGCTAGAGCGGGGGGGCCGGAGACCCAGTACTTC. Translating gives CSARAGGPETQYF.